These T cell receptor beta chains were read from a single sample in a study of monozygotic twins with inflammatory bowel disease. TCRdb reanalyzed the 5' RACE reads, giving one entry per CDR3 protein sequence and no DNA. Its listing shows about 380,000 distinct CDR3 sequences. Sequenced material: blood. The receptor source for this set is a human donor with ulcerative colitis or Crohn's disease, or a healthy co-twin of an affected twin (not recorded which). Both conserved end residues are part of each CDR3. Each record gives: V gene, J gene, CDR3 protein.

TRBV4-2	TRBJ2-3	CASSQDPLAGGQYF
TRBV12-3/TRBV12-4	TRBJ2-7	CASRESGGAPYEQYF
TRBV4-3	TRBJ2-5	CASSQDRGTGETQYF
TRBV6-1	TRBJ2-3	CASNIGGASTDTQYF
TRBV7-2	TRBJ2-4	CASSQGPSKNIQYF
TRBV7-2	TRBJ1-5	CASSPETGGSRNQPQHF
TRBV21-1	TRBJ1-6	CASSKVNRDAASYNSPLHF
TRBV7-9	TRBJ1-5	CASSQGGFGNQPQHF
TRBV18	TRBJ1-2	CATLRDTTNYGYTF
TRBV2	TRBJ2-7	CASSEGQGRTYEQYF
TRBV6-5	TRBJ2-2	CASSSPPETAGELFF
TRBV27	TRBJ2-1	CASSSSAGSYNEQFF
TRBV5-1	TRBJ1-1	CASSYGQSEAFF
TRBV20-1	TRBJ1-1	CSERGRDTEAFF
TRBV4-2	TRBJ2-3	CASSQDWLAGAGGQYF
TRBV14	TRBJ2-1	CASSQVRAGEQFF
TRBV3-1	TRBJ2-3	CASSQGLAGTGLLTQDTQYF
TRBV7-2	TRBJ1-2	CASRQMAYGYTF
TRBV15	TRBJ1-3	CATSRDLRPGNTIYF
TRBV12-3/TRBV12-4	TRBJ1-4	CASSFGQINEKLFF
TRBV20-1	TRBJ1-5	CSANKATGERPRQPQHF
TRBV6-5	TRBJ1-1	CASSYSRVIMNTEAFF
TRBV5-6	TRBJ2-3	CASSSWRGWDTQYF
TRBV6-2/TRBV6-3	TRBJ2-7	CASSSTRTGDHYEQYF
TRBV28	TRBJ2-5	CATSGVGHQETQYF
TRBV24-1	TRBJ2-2	CATSETSGELFF
TRBV2	TRBJ1-5	CASRDGSPSNQPQHF
TRBV18	TRBJ2-7	CASSPSGPDFEQYF
TRBV6-5	TRBJ2-3	CASSYGLAGGAGDTQYF
TRBV27	TRBJ1-6	CASSLSPPNSPLHF
TRBV5-1	TRBJ2-7	CASSQRDSALEQYF
TRBV12-3/TRBV12-4	TRBJ2-2	CASSSIRVSTGELFF
TRBV7-3	TRBJ1-5	CASSLPGRQPQHF
TRBV18	TRBJ1-3	CASSPQVGSGNTIYF
TRBV29-1	TRBJ2-1	CSVRRDGSYNEQFF
TRBV5-6	TRBJ2-1	CASSTGQGAIGEQFF
TRBV7-2	TRBJ2-7	CASSLALAGGLYEQYF
TRBV25-1	TRBJ2-7	CASSGGISSYEQYF
TRBV7-2	TRBJ2-2	CASSPRGRTGELFF
TRBV5-1	TRBJ2-3	CASSLGQVPDTQYF
TRBV20-1	TRBJ2-1	CSARDGTGGSSYNEQFF
TRBV7-2	TRBJ2-7	CASSFGGGAYYEQYF
TRBV20-1	TRBJ1-1	CSARDRQTLPTEAFF
TRBV27	TRBJ2-1	CASSLLIGNEQFF
TRBV6-5	TRBJ2-7	CASSYDAESSYEQYF
TRBV5-1	TRBJ1-5	CASSLEGGDQPQHF